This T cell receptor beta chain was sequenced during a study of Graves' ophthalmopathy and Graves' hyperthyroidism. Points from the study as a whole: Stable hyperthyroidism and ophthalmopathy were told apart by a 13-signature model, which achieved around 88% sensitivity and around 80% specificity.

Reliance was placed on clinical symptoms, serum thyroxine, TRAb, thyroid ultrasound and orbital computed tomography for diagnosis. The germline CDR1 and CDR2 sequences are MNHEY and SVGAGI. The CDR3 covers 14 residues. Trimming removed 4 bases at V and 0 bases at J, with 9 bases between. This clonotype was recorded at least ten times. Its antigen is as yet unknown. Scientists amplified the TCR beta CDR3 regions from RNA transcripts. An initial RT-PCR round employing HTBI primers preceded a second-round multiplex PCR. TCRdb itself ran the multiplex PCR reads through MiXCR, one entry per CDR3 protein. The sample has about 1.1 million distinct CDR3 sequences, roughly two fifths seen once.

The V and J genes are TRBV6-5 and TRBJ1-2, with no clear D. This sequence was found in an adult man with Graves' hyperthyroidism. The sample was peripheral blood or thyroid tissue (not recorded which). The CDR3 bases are TGTGCCAGCAGTTCCAGCAGAGCTAACTATGGCTACACCTTC. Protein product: CASSSSRANYGYTF.